This passage covers 32 T cell receptor beta chains from one sample sequenced in a study of cytomegalovirus exposure and HLA in healthy donors. Both 60 Vbeta primers and 13 Jbeta primers went into the PCR. The table came from immunoSEQ multiplex PCR; TCRdb's copy has only in-frame clones and leaves some out. The table has 150,000 to 200,000 clones, 70% to 80% seen once. The material sequenced was PBMCs. All receptors come from a woman in her 50s in good health and CMV-seronegative.

The rearrangement links TRBV19 to TRBJ2-2; 8 nucleotides align to TRBD2. The CDR3 runs 16 residues. Germline CDR1 and CDR2: LNHDA and SQIVND (reference sequence). V trimming: 5 bases; J trimming: 5 bases; junction bases outside the gene matches: 10. The CDR3 sequence is CASSPSGGGGTGELFF. As DNA, the CDR3 is TGTGCCAGTAGTCCTTCCGGGGGGGGAGGAACCGGGGAGCTGTTTTTT.

J is TRBJ2-1 and V is TRBV28, with TRBD2 identical over 11 bases. J was trimmed by 8 bases and V by 5 bases; bases with no gene match: 5. CDR3 size: 14 residues. Germline V gene data show CDR1 as MDHEN and CDR2 as SYDVKM. CDR3 DNA sequence: TGTGCCAGCAGTACTAGCGGGAGTTTGTATGAGCAGTTCTTC. It codes for CASSTSGSLYEQFF.

The V and J genes are TRBV14 and TRBJ2-1, with 8 bases that match TRBD2. The CDR3 is 16 residues long. V was clipped by 4 bases and J by 13 bases; unmatched bases: 18. Germline CDR1 reads SGHDN; CDR2 reads FVKESK. CDR3 in DNA: TGTGCCAGCAGCCTCGCATATAGCGGGAAAGTAGTTAAACAGTTCTTC. This translates into CASSLAYSGKVVKQFF. Using reference TRBV14 and TRBJ2-1 for the parts outside the CDR3, the full variable domain is EAGVTQFPSHSVIEKGQTVTLRCDPISGHDNLYWYRRVMGKEIKFLLHFVKESKQDESGMPNNRFLAERTGGTYSTLKVQPAELEDSGVYFCASSLAYSGKVVKQFFGPGTRLTVL.

The chain is built from TRBV7-2 and TRBJ1-1; TRBD1 matches 8 bases. This CDR3 spans 15 amino acids. CDR1 and CDR2 (germline): SGHTA, FQGNSA. J gave up 1 base and V 5 bases, and 6 bases lay outside the gene matches. The CDR3 DNA follows: TGTGCCAGCAGCCAGAGACAGGGGTCGAACACTGAAGCTTTCTTT. As protein: CASSQRQGSNTEAFF.

The chain recombines TRBV2 with TRBJ2-7, with 10 positions matching TRBD1. V lost 7 bases, J lost 9 bases, and 12 bases stayed unmatched. CDR3 size: 14 residues. Germline V gives CDR1 SNHLY, CDR2 FYNNEI. CDR3 sequence (DNA): TGTGCCAGCATTCTGAAGGGACAGGGGTCGGGGCAGTACTTC. Translating it yields CASILKGQGSGQYF.

This chain uses TRBV11-3 with TRBJ2-7; tentatively, D is TRBD1 (6 bases). This CDR3 comprises 16 residues. The V end was cut by 5 bases, the J end by 3 bases, with 20 bases between. The V gene's germline CDR1 is SGHNT and CDR2 YENEEA. The CDR3 region is CASSDTRRPGVYEQYF. The CDR3 DNA sequence: TGTGCCAGCAGCGATACCCGACGCCCAGGGGTCTACGAGCAGTACTTC.

In DNA form, the CDR3 reads TGTGCCAGCAGTCTGACAGTTGGTGAGCAGTTCTTC. Translation: CASSLTVGEQFF. The chain combines TRBV28 with TRBJ2-1; D is possibly TRBD1 (5 bases). The germline CDR1 and CDR2 sequences are MDHEN and SYDVKM. Trimming took off 5 bases at V and 9 bases at J, with 11 bases between the two ends. This CDR3 has 12 residues.

This chain connects TRBV7-3 to TRBJ2-1, with TRBD1 matching 8 bases. V was pared by 8 bases and J by 4 bases, with 7 bases of the junction left unmatched. The CDR3 runs to 14 residues. Germline-derived CDR1 and CDR2 are SGHTA and FQGTGA. This CDR3 is CASGGTGFYNEQFF. In DNA, the CDR3 is TGTGCCAGCGGAGGGACAGGTTTTTACAATGAGCAGTTCTTC.

The V and J genes are TRBV27 and TRBJ2-7; D is possibly TRBD1 (6 bases). This CDR3 has 15 residues. V was trimmed by 5 bases and J by 3 bases, leaving 17 bases between them. From germline, CDR1 is MNHEY and CDR2 SMNVEV (reference sequence). The DNA for the CDR3 is TGTGCCAGCAGTACCTGGGGTTCCAGGGGCTACGAGCAGTACTTC. Its protein is CASSTWGSRGYEQYF.

V gene TRBV27 combines with J gene TRBJ2-1; 10 positions match TRBD2. The CDR3 totals 15 residues. J was trimmed by 4 bases and V by 3 bases; bases with no gene match: 3. The germline CDR1 and CDR2 sequences are MNHEY and SMNVEV (reference sequence). CDR3 bases: TGTGCCAGCAGTTTTGGTAGCGGGGGGTACAATGAGCAGTTCTTC. Translated, it gives CASSFGSGGYNEQFF.

The J gene is TRBJ2-2, the V gene TRBV11-2, with D tentatively TRBD1 (5 bases). The CDR3 has 15 residues. V was shortened by 4 bases and J by 5 bases, with 14 bases between the two germline ends. Germline-derived CDR1 and CDR2 are SGHAT and FQNNGV. The CDR3 loop reads CASSSLGPFTGELFF. CDR3 in DNA: TGTGCCAGCAGCTCGCTGGGGCCATTTACCGGGGAGCTGTTTTTT.

The sample holds a few counts of this clone. The chain uses TRBV4-3 and TRBJ2-2; maybe TRBD1 (8 bases). Per germline, CDR1 LGHNA and CDR2 YSLEER. The CDR3 runs 16 residues. The V gene lost 0 bases and the J gene lost 6 bases, with 14 bases spanning the gap. CDR3 sequence (DNA): TGCGCCAGCAGCCAAGACCCACAGGGGGGGTCCGGGGAGCTGTTTTTT. Protein sequence: CASSQDPQGGSGELFF.

The CDR3 bases are TGTGCCAGCAGTCCCTTAGGACTGTCATCCTACAATGAGCAGTTCTTC. Encoded protein: CASSPLGLSSYNEQFF. V gene TRBV7-9 combines with J gene TRBJ2-1; a weak D match, TRBD2 (5 bases). CDR1 is SEHNR, CDR2 FQNEAQ, per germline (reference sequence). This CDR3 has 16 residues. V gave up 6 bases and J gave up 1 base, with 16 bases separating them.

The chain employs TRBV6-5 and TRBJ2-1; a possible D gene is TRBD2 (5 bases). Germline values: CDR1 MNHEY, CDR2 SVGAGI. The CDR3 runs to 11 residues. V dropped 8 bases and J dropped 4 bases, with 6 bases sitting between them. The CDR3 sequence: CASEGYNEQFF. In DNA, the CDR3 is TGTGCCAGCGAGGGTTACAATGAGCAGTTCTTC.

V usage is TRBV19 and J usage is TRBJ1-1, with D perhaps TRBD1 (5 bases). Per the germline V gene, CDR1 is LNHDA and CDR2 is SQIVND (reference sequence). Trimming removed 11 bases at V and 4 bases at J, with 17 bases between. The CDR3 spans 13 residues. The CDR3 sequence is CAASGGWATEAFF. The CDR3 region has the DNA TGTGCCGCCTCGGGGGGTTGGGCCACTGAAGCTTTCTTT.

This clone was observed a few times. The V and J genes are TRBV6-6 and TRBJ1-5; weak D call: TRBD1 (6 bases). Trimming cost V 5 bases and J 1 base, with 15 bases left between them. The CDR3 has 16 amino acids. The germline gives CDR1 MNHNY, CDR2 SVGAGI (reference sequence). CDR3 DNA sequence: TGTGCCAGCAGTGGAAACAGGGTGGGCAGCAATCAGCCCCAGCATTTT. Translating it yields CASSGNRVGSNQPQHF.

The rearrangement uses TRBV5-5 and TRBJ1-1, with a tentative D call TRBD1 (6 bases). Germline CDR1 SGHKS, CDR2 YYEKEE (reference sequence). Trimming left V 3 bases short and J 2 bases short, with 17 bases between. This CDR3 is built from 16 residues. CDR3 sequence reads: CASSSKGQGRNTEAFF. CDR3 coding DNA: TGTGCCAGCAGCTCCAAAGGGCAGGGGAGAAACACTGAAGCTTTCTTT.

The V and J genes are TRBV19 and TRBJ1-6, with 7 bases identical to TRBD1. The CDR3 has 15 residues. Germline values: CDR1 LNHDA, CDR2 SQIVND (reference sequence). The V and J ends lost 8 bases and 10 bases, in that order; junction bases with no gene match: 14. CDR3 sequence: CASHRRGQSGSPLHF. In DNA form, the CDR3 reads TGTGCCAGTCACCGGAGGGGACAGAGTGGATCACCCCTCCACTTT.

The chain uses TRBV6-5 and TRBJ2-3; 7 bases fit TRBD1. CDR3 length: 16 amino acids. The V segment lost 4 bases and the J segment 4 bases; nucleotides outside the gene matches: 11. CDR1 and CDR2 (germline): MNHEY, SVGAGI. CDR3: CASSSLRQGLADTQYF. Written as DNA, the CDR3 is TGTGCCAGCAGTTCCCTACGACAGGGCCTGGCAGATACGCAGTATTTT.

This clone was recorded a few times. The chain recombines TRBV6-6 with TRBJ1-5, with TRBD1 matching 8 bases. The germline CDR1 and CDR2 sequences are MNHNY and SVGAGI (reference sequence). V lost 7 bases and J lost 2; bases outside the gene matches: 4. This CDR3 has 14 amino acids. Written as DNA, the CDR3 is TGTGCCAGCACCCCAGGGGGCGGCAATCAGCCCCAGCATTTT. As protein: CASTPGGGNQPQHF.

This chain uses TRBV4-2 with TRBJ1-5; D gene ambiguous. This CDR3 has 16 residues. Trimming took off 2 bases at V and 6 bases at J, with 17 bases between the two ends. Germline CDR1 reads LGHNA; CDR2 reads YNFKEQ. Here the CDR3 reads CASSQRVGGSGQPQHF. CDR3 coding DNA: TGTGCCAGCAGCCAACGGGTAGGAGGATCTGGTCAGCCCCAGCATTTT.

This clone has a handful of counts. The chain couples TRBV4-2 to TRBJ1-2, with a possible D match to TRBD1 (5 bases). CDR1 and CDR2 from the germline V gene are LGHNA and YNFKEQ. The CDR3 runs 15 residues. The V gene lost 4 bases and the J gene lost 8 bases, with 20 bases spanning the gap. The CDR3 nucleotides are TGTGCCAGCAGCCTTCGGGACTCCCCCGAGGGGGGCTACACCTTC. Translated, it gives CASSLRDSPEGGYTF.

On this clone: Sequence at one end of the junction differs from germline and may be a read error. V gene TRBV5-1 combines with J gene TRBJ2-3; the D gene is possibly TRBD2 (6 bases). The V gene's germline CDR1 is SGHRS and CDR2 YFSETQ. The CDR3 runs 14 residues. The chain's CDR3 is CVSSSASGTDTQYF. CDR3 in DNA: TGCGTCAGCAGCTCGGCTAGCGGCACAGATACGCAGTATTTT.

This clone was counted only a few times. This chain joins TRBV30 and TRBJ1-1, with 9 bases that match TRBD1. V was clipped by 3 bases and J by 6 bases; unmatched bases: 8. There are 14 residues in the CDR3. CDR1 is GTSNPN and CDR2 is SVGIG in the germline V gene (reference sequence). CDR3 nucleotides: TGTGCCTGGAGCCCCGGACAGGGGATCCCTGAAGCTTTCTTT. Its translation is CAWSPGQGIPEAFF.

The chain has TRBV18 and TRBJ2-3, with D hard to call. V dropped 10 bases and J dropped 10 bases, with 15 bases sitting between them. CDR3 length equals 11 residues. From germline, CDR1 is KGHSH and CDR2 LQKENI. In DNA form, the CDR3 reads TGTGCCACCTCGCCCAAAGAGGCGCAGTATTTT. Translated, it gives CATSPKEAQYF.

Concerning this clone itself: One end of the junction is discordant with germline, which a read error may explain. The V gene is TRBV7-9, the J gene TRBJ2-5; 8 bases align to TRBD2. The CDR3 length is 15 residues. Germline V gives CDR1 SEHNR, CDR2 FQNEAQ (reference sequence). The CDR3 nucleotides are TGTTCCAGCAGCTTAGGCGGGACTAGGGGGGAGACCCAGTACTTC. Amino acids: CSSSLGGTRGETQYF.

The chain couples TRBV6-6 to TRBJ2-7; 10 bases match TRBD1. The J segment lost 2 bases and the V segment lost 5 bases, leaving 6 bases of the junction unmatched. The CDR3 runs 15 residues. CDR1 and CDR2 (germline): MNHNY, SVGAGI (reference sequence). For the CDR3, the DNA is TGTGCCAGCAGTGTGGGGACAGGGGTTCCCTACGAGCAGTACTTC. Amino acid sequence: CASSVGTGVPYEQYF.

The chain carries TRBV28 and TRBJ2-7; D unresolved. Germline CDR1 is MDHEN and CDR2 is SYDVKM. Trimming stripped 6 bases from V and 3 bases from J, with 15 bases between. This CDR3 has 14 amino acids. The CDR3 loop is CASSEKPGLYEQYF. CDR3 DNA sequence: TGTGCCAGCAGCGAGAAACCGGGTCTCTACGAGCAGTACTTC.

The chain joins TRBV7-3 to TRBJ2-1, with D possibly matching TRBD1 (5 bases). Per germline, CDR1 SGHTA and CDR2 FQGTGA. Trimming removed 2 bases at V and 7 bases at J, with 18 bases between. CDR3 length: 16 amino acids. The CDR3 DNA follows: TGTGCCAGCAGCTTACAACCGGGCCTCAAGGGGAATGAGCAGTTCTTC. It codes for CASSLQPGLKGNEQFF. Full variable domain (missing parts from reference TRBV7-3 and TRBJ2-1): GAGVSQTPSNKVTEKGKYVELRCDPISGHTALYWYRQSLGQGPEFLIYFQGTGAADDSGLPNDRFFAVRPEGSVSTLKIQRTERGDSAVYLCASSLQPGLKGNEQFFGPGTRLTVL.

This chain joins TRBV19 and TRBJ2-7, with 9 positions matching TRBD1. Germline lookup yields CDR1 LNHDA and CDR2 SQIVND (reference sequence). V lost 6 bases and J lost 1; bases outside the gene matches: 4. The CDR3 is 14 amino acids. The CDR3 nucleotides are TGTGCCAGTAGCTCCGGGACAGGGTCCTACGAGCAGTACTTC. Translating gives CASSSGTGSYEQYF.

The rearrangement uses TRBV7-3 and TRBJ1-6; maybe TRBD1 (6 bases). Trimming stripped 7 bases from V and 0 bases from J, with 13 bases between. The CDR3 is made up of 16 amino acids. Germline CDR1 SGHTA, CDR2 FQGTGA. The CDR3 coding sequence is TGTGCCAGCACCTTTGGGACACCCTCCTATAATTCACCCCTCCACTTT. Its protein is CASTFGTPSYNSPLHF.

In this sample, this clone turned up a few times. J is TRBJ1-4 and V is TRBV6-5, with TRBD1 as a possible D gene (5 bases). Trimming removed 2 bases at V and 8 bases at J, with 15 bases between. The length of the CDR3 is 15 residues. Germline V CDR1 and CDR2: MNHEY, SVGAGI. The CDR3 here is CASSYNGQGGEKLFF. CDR3 in DNA: TGTGCCAGCAGTTACAACGGGCAGGGAGGGGAAAAACTGTTTTTT.